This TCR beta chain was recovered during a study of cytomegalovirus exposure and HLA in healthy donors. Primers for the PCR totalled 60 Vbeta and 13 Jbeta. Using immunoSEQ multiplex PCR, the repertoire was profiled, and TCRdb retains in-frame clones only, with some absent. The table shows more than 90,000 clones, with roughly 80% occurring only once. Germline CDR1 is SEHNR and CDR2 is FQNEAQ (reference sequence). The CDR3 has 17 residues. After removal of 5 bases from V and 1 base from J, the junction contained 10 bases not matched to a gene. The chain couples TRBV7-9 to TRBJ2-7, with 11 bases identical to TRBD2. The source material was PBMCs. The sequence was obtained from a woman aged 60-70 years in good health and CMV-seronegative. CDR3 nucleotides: TGTGCCAGCAGCCCGACTGACGGGACTAGCGGTTCCTACGAGCAGTACTTC. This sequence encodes CASSPTDGTSGSYEQYF.